This T cell receptor (beta chain) was sequenced during a study of somatic mutations in cytotoxic T cells in rheumatoid arthritis. For the study at large: T-cell populations stained with V beta antibodies were in some cases flow-sorted at nearly 100% purity, including V beta1+ cells that were sequenced for TCRB.

The germline gives CDR1 SGDLS, CDR2 YYNGEE. This CDR3 is 15 amino acids long. Trimming shortened V by 3 bases and J by 4 bases, and 15 bases separated the two germline ends. Assay: immunoSEQ multiplex PCR; the TCRdb copy retains only in-frame clones and omits some. The sample has 6,700 or so clones, roughly three quarters seen once. Comprising approximately 57% females and having a median age of about 51 years (range about 21-80), blood donors constituted the healthy controls. Sequencing was done on a sample of CD8+ T cells sorted from blood. The V gene is TRBV9, the J gene TRBJ2-3; D tentatively reads TRBD1 or TRBD2 (6 bases each). The receptor was derived from a man aged 40-49 years in good health. CDR3 loop: CASSAWTASADTQYF. In DNA form, the CDR3 reads TGTGCCAGCAGCGCGTGGACAGCTAGCGCAGATACGCAGTATTTT.